The 32 T cell receptor beta chains below all came from one sample that was sequenced in a study of T cell changes during pregnancy in multiple sclerosis. Sequencing was performed with immunoSEQ multiplex PCR; in TCRdb, only in-frame clones are kept and a portion is missing. The sample shows about 40,000 clones, 80% to 90% of them seen only once. Sequenced here: CD4+ T cells from peripheral blood mononuclear cells, sampled after pregnancy. All receptors derive from a female donor with multiple sclerosis, enrolled in a pregnancy study.

The gene calls are TRBV29-1 and TRBJ1-1, with D possibly matching TRBD1 (6 bases). V lost 4 bases and J 1 base, leaving 10 bases between the germline ends. There are 13 residues in the CDR3. Per germline, CDR1 SQVTM and CDR2 ANQGSEA. In DNA, the CDR3 is TGCAGCGTTGGGGGGGGGCCGAACACTGAAGCTTTCTTT. It codes for CSVGGGPNTEAFF.

The chain employs TRBV7-9 and TRBJ2-5; D gene unclear. Germline CDR1 is SEHNR and CDR2 is FQNEAQ (reference sequence). Between the trimmed V and J ends, which lost 4 bases and 4 bases, there was a span of 4 bases. There are 11 residues in the CDR3. CDR3 region: CASSSVETQYF. The CDR3 DNA follows: TGTGCCAGCAGCTCCGTAGAGACCCAGTACTTC.

This clone occurred once. J is TRBJ2-7 and V is TRBV5-1; D not certain. V dropped 2 bases and J dropped 5 bases, with 14 bases sitting between them. The CDR3 sequence is 14 residues long. CDR1 is SGHRS and CDR2 is YFSETQ in the germline V gene. The CDR3 region has the DNA TGCGCCAGCAGCTTCCAATATGTATCGGACGAGCAGTACTTC. It specifies CASSFQYVSDEQYF.

The rearrangement joins TRBV4-2 to TRBJ1-3; D perhaps matches TRBD1 (6 bases). This CDR3 comprises 18 residues. Per germline, CDR1 LGHNA and CDR2 YNFKEQ. The V gene lost 0 bases and the J gene lost 3 bases, with 18 bases spanning the gap. CDR3 sequence reads: CASSQDTGKGGYGNTIYF. The CDR3, as DNA: TGTGCCAGCAGCCAAGATACGGGGAAAGGGGGATATGGAAACACCATATATTTT.

This chain joins TRBV4-1 and TRBJ1-3, with TRBD1 as a possible D gene (6 bases). The CDR3 sequence is 20 residues long. Germline V CDR1 and CDR2: MGHRA, YSYEKL. Trimming removed 4 bases at V and 0 bases at J, with 25 bases between. The CDR3 reads CASSRSPHSATDSSGNTIYF. In DNA, the CDR3 is TGCGCCAGCAGCCGTTCTCCTCACAGCGCGACGGACAGCTCTGGAAACACCATATATTTT.

This chain joins TRBV7-2 and TRBJ2-7, with 9 bases identical to TRBD1. The germline V gene has CDR1 SGHTA and CDR2 FQGNSA. V dropped 6 bases and J dropped 4; count of bases not matched to a gene: 10. This CDR3 has 15 residues. The CDR3 reads CASRRTGAISYEQYF. The CDR3 nucleotides are TGTGCCAGCAGGAGGACAGGGGCAATCTCTTACGAGCAGTACTTC.

This chain links TRBV5-1 with TRBJ2-5, with D perhaps TRBD1 (6 bases). This CDR3 spans 16 amino acids. Trimming cost V 1 base and J 5 bases, with 18 bases left between them. The V gene's germline CDR1 is SGHRS and CDR2 YFSETQ. CDR3 sequence: CASSLWVKQGTETQYF. The CDR3 nucleotides are TGCGCCAGCAGCTTGTGGGTCAAGCAGGGGACGGAGACCCAGTACTTC.

The genes are TRBV5-1 and TRBJ2-1; weak D call: TRBD2 (8 bases). The CDR3 is made up of 15 amino acids. Germline CDR1 and CDR2: SGHRS and YFSETQ. Trimming cost V 7 bases and J 4 bases, with 18 bases left between them. CDR3: CASAGGASGYNEQFF. The DNA of the CDR3 is TGCGCCAGCGCAGGGGGGGCTAGCGGGTACAATGAGCAGTTCTTC. Drawing the rest from reference TRBV5-1 and TRBJ2-1, the complete variable domain is KAGVTQTPRYLIKTRGQQVTLSCSPISGHRSVSWYQQTPGQGLQFLFEYFSETQRNKGNFPGRFSGRQFSNSRSEMNVSTLELGDSALYLCASAGGASGYNEQFFGPGTRLTVL.

V usage is TRBV30 and J usage is TRBJ1-2; D may be TRBD1 (5 bases). Between the trimmed V and J ends, which lost 4 bases and 0 bases, there was a span of 12 bases. Per the germline V gene, CDR1 is GTSNPN and CDR2 is SVGIG (reference sequence). The CDR3 loop spans 14 amino acids. The CDR3 protein is CAWIRQSPNYGYTF. The CDR3 DNA reads TGTGCCTGGATTAGACAGAGTCCTAACTATGGCTACACCTTC.

CDR3 sequence (DNA): TGTGCCAGCAGTTTATCCGGGACAGGGCTGGGGACTGAAGCTTTCTTT. It encodes CASSLSGTGLGTEAFF. The J gene is TRBJ1-1, the V gene TRBV28, with 9 nucleotides matching TRBD1. With 1 base clipped from V and 5 bases from J, the junction kept 8 bases outside the gene matches. CDR1 is MDHEN, CDR2 SYDVKM, per germline. This CDR3 is 16 amino acids long.

This clone has a handful of counts. This chain joins TRBV18 and TRBJ1-2, with 7 bases aligning to TRBD1. Trimming at V came to 8 bases and at J to 5 bases, leaving 8 bases not matched to a gene. The CDR3 loop spans 13 amino acids. CDR1 and CDR2 (germline): KGHSH, LQKENI. CDR3 region: CASDTGERYGYTF. CDR3 DNA sequence: TGTGCCAGCGACACAGGGGAGCGGTATGGCTACACCTTC.

This chain connects TRBV19 to TRBJ1-1, with D tentatively TRBD1 (5 bases). Looked up from germline, CDR1 is LNHDA and CDR2 is SQIVND (reference sequence). CDR3 size: 15 residues. V lost 3 bases to trimming and J lost 0 bases, with 11 bases between them. CDR3 nucleotide sequence: TGTGCCAGTAGTATGGGGCCAGGGCTGAACACTGAAGCTTTCTTT. It yields the protein CASSMGPGLNTEAFF.

The genes are TRBV19 and TRBJ2-3; 8 bases align to TRBD1. V was clipped by 7 bases and J by 4 bases; unmatched bases: 10. The CDR3 runs to 15 residues. The germline V gene encodes CDR1 LNHDA and CDR2 SQIVND (reference sequence). The CDR3 protein is CASTLTGARPDTQYF. CDR3 sequence (DNA): TGTGCCAGTACCCTGACAGGGGCAAGACCAGATACGCAGTATTTT.

This chain connects TRBV7-9 to TRBJ2-3; no firm D call. The V gene lost 5 bases and the J gene lost 4 bases, with 7 bases spanning the gap. The V gene's germline CDR1 is SEHNR and CDR2 FQNEAQ (reference sequence). The CDR3 loop spans 12 amino acids. The CDR3 is CASSPGPDTQYF. As DNA, the CDR3 is TGTGCCAGCAGCCCCGGTCCAGATACGCAGTATTTT.

The J gene is TRBJ2-1, the V gene TRBV4-3; 9 bases match TRBD1. This CDR3 comprises 18 residues. Losses at the gene ends were 1 base for V and 5 bases for J; bases not matched to a gene: 12. Germline loops: CDR1 LGHNA, CDR2 YSLEER. The DNA of the CDR3 is TGCGCCAGCAGCCAAGCCCCGCCCGGACAGGGGACAGACAATGAGCAGTTCTTC. Amino acids: CASSQAPPGQGTDNEQFF.

The chain combines TRBV27 with TRBJ2-1; TRBD2 agrees at 8 bases. The ends lost 0 bases at V and 5 bases at J; junction bases unmatched: 15. Germline values: CDR1 MNHEY, CDR2 SMNVEV (reference sequence). The CDR3 extends over 19 amino acids. This CDR3 is CASSLSGISLAARDNEQFF. DNA for the CDR3: TGTGCCAGCAGTTTATCGGGGATCTCACTAGCGGCGAGAGACAATGAGCAGTTCTTC.

The rearrangement uses TRBV6-5 and TRBJ1-1, with 8 nucleotides matching TRBD1. Trimming removed 6 bases from V and 1 base from J; junction bases left unmatched: 4. The CDR3 is made up of 14 amino acids. Germline V CDR1 and CDR2: MNHEY, SVGAGI. The CDR3 loop is CASSGQGGNTEAFF. CDR3 DNA sequence: TGTGCCAGCAGCGGACAGGGAGGGAACACTGAAGCTTTCTTT.

This clone has a single count. The J gene is TRBJ2-6, the V gene TRBV19; D is possibly TRBD2 (5 bases). Germline CDR1 is LNHDA and CDR2 is SQIVND (reference sequence). The CDR3 loop spans 16 amino acids. V was clipped by 5 bases and J by 0 bases, with 11 bases between them. CDR3 nucleotide sequence: TGTGCCAGTAGTGAAAGGCGGGTCTCTGGGGCCAACGTCCTGACTTTC. Amino acid sequence: CASSERRVSGANVLTF.

The chain uses TRBV5-1 and TRBJ2-7; D gene uncertain. With 4 bases removed from V and 5 bases from J, the gap between germline ends came to 16 bases. The CDR3 has 14 residues. In germline, CDR1 is SGHRS, CDR2 YFSETQ. In DNA form, the CDR3 reads TGCGCCAGCAGCCCCCTCGCTAGTGGAGACGAGCAGTACTTC. Residues: CASSPLASGDEQYF.

The chain recombines TRBV6-6 with TRBJ2-7; 7 bases align to TRBD1. CDR3 length: 12 amino acids. The junction had 2 bases not matched to a gene; V was cut back by 5 bases and J by 4 bases. Germline CDR1 MNHNY, CDR2 SVGAGI (reference sequence). The chain's CDR3 is CASSPRGYEQYF. As DNA, the CDR3 is TGTGCCAGCAGTCCCAGGGGGTACGAGCAGTACTTC.

As regards this clone: The junction departs from germline at one end; a sequencing error may be responsible. The CDR3 nucleotides are TGCGCCAGCAGCTTTAGCGGGAGGGCCCACCGGGGAGCTGTTTTT. This encodes CASSFSGRAHRGAVF. The chain employs TRBV5-1 and TRBJ2-2; 11 bases fit TRBD2. The CDR3 covers 15 residues. Germline V gene data show CDR1 as SGHRS and CDR2 as YFSETQ.

The chain couples TRBV5-1 to TRBJ2-3, with 8 bases lining up with TRBD2. This CDR3 has 17 amino acids. V was clipped by 1 base and J by 2 bases; unmatched bases: 9. From germline, CDR1 is SGHRS and CDR2 YFSETQ. For the CDR3, the DNA is TGCGCCAGCAGCTTGAAACTCACTAGCGGACCCACAGATACGCAGTATTTT. Translating it yields CASSLKLTSGPTDTQYF.

The sample holds a few counts of this clone. The gene calls are TRBV10-3 and TRBJ2-3; tentatively, D is TRBD2 (5 bases). Trimming stripped 0 bases from V and 2 bases from J, with 6 bases between. CDR3 length: 14 residues. CDR1 is ENHRY and CDR2 is SYGVKD in the germline V gene. The CDR3 here is CAISESRATDTQYF. The CDR3 DNA sequence: TGTGCCATCAGTGAGTCGAGGGCCACAGATACGCAGTATTTT.

The chain couples TRBV2 to TRBJ2-7, with a possible D match to TRBD2 (7 bases). V gave up 1 base and J gave up 7 bases, with 14 bases separating them. CDR3 length equals 14 residues. CDR1 is SNHLY, CDR2 FYNNEI, per germline. The CDR3 sequence is CASSEGGGPREQYF. CDR3 DNA sequence: TGTGCCAGCAGTGAAGGGGGGGGCCCTCGAGAGCAGTACTTC.

The rearrangement links TRBV6-5 to TRBJ1-2; 7 bases align to TRBD1. The germline gives CDR1 MNHEY, CDR2 SVGAGI. The ends lost 8 bases at V and 3 bases at J; junction bases unmatched: 6. The CDR3 loop spans 13 amino acids. The chain's CDR3 is CASGQESDYGYTF. CDR3 nucleotide sequence: TGTGCCAGCGGACAGGAGAGCGACTATGGCTACACCTTC.

This chain uses TRBV6-5 with TRBJ1-1; 7 nucleotides align to TRBD1. This CDR3 contains 14 residues. The V gene's germline CDR1 is MNHEY and CDR2 SVGAGI. Trimming cost V 6 bases and J 0 bases; bases outside gene matches: 4. The CDR3 coding sequence is TGTGCCAGCAGGTGGGACAGCATGAACACTGAAGCTTTCTTT. It encodes CASRWDSMNTEAFF.

The chain recombines TRBV13 with TRBJ2-2; no reliable D call. V was clipped by 5 bases and J by 6 bases, with 10 bases between them. Germline CDR1 reads PRHDT; CDR2 reads FYEKMQ (reference sequence). This CDR3 region has 13 residues. CDR3 sequence: CASSIGFAGELFF. In nucleotides, the CDR3 is TGTGCCAGCAGCATCGGTTTCGCCGGGGAGCTGTTTTTT.

The rearrangement uses TRBV9 and TRBJ2-2; D possibly corresponds to TRBD1 (6 bases). V lost 7 bases, J lost 3 bases, and 19 bases lay in between. The length of the CDR3 is 16 residues. CDR1 and CDR2 from the germline V gene are SGDLS and YYNGEE. Here the CDR3 DNA reads TGTGCCAGCTCTGTCCAGGGGTATTTGGACACCGGGGAGCTGTTTTTT. It codes for CASSVQGYLDTGELFF. Full variable domain (missing parts from reference TRBV9 and TRBJ2-2): DSGVTQTPKHLITATGQRVTLRCSPRSGDLSVYWYQQSLDQGLQFLIQYYNGEERAKGNILERFSAQQFPDLHSELNLSSLELGDSALYFCASSVQGYLDTGELFFGEGSRLTVL.

This clone was recorded a few times. The gene calls are TRBV4-1 and TRBJ1-2; tentatively, D is TRBD1 (6 bases). CDR1 MGHRA and CDR2 YSYEKL come from the germline V gene. This CDR3 is built from 14 residues. The V end lost 3 bases, the J end lost 2 bases, and 10 bases lay between the germline ends. The CDR3 sequence: CASSHPQGNYGYTF. CDR3 sequence (DNA): TGCGCCAGCAGCCACCCACAGGGAAACTATGGCTACACCTTC.

The V call is TRBV30, the J call TRBJ2-5; the D is unclear. V was clipped by 3 bases and J by 5 bases, with 13 bases between them. Germline V lookup: CDR1 GTSNPN, CDR2 SVGIG (reference sequence). The CDR3 runs 13 residues. The CDR3 region is CAWSGPQRETQYF. In DNA, the CDR3 is TGTGCCTGGAGCGGCCCCCAGAGGGAGACCCAGTACTTC.

V gene TRBV10-3 combines with J gene TRBJ2-5, with TRBD1 matching over 8 bases. The trim removed 10 bases at V and 5 bases at J, leaving 9 bases unmatched. Looked up from germline, CDR1 is ENHRY and CDR2 is SYGVKD. CDR3 length: 13 residues. CDR3 region: CATSAAGGETQYF. The CDR3 region has the DNA TGTGCCACAAGCGCTGCAGGGGGCGAGACCCAGTACTTC.

J is TRBJ1-5 and V is TRBV6-5; 7 positions agree with TRBD1. CDR1 is MNHEY, CDR2 SVGAGI, per germline. The V gene end was trimmed by 5 bases and the J gene end by 1 base; junction bases not matched to a gene: 5. There are 15 residues in the CDR3. The CDR3 is CASSNRGTSNQPQHF. The CDR3 nucleotides are TGTGCCAGCAGTAACAGGGGAACCAGCAATCAGCCCCAGCATTTT.